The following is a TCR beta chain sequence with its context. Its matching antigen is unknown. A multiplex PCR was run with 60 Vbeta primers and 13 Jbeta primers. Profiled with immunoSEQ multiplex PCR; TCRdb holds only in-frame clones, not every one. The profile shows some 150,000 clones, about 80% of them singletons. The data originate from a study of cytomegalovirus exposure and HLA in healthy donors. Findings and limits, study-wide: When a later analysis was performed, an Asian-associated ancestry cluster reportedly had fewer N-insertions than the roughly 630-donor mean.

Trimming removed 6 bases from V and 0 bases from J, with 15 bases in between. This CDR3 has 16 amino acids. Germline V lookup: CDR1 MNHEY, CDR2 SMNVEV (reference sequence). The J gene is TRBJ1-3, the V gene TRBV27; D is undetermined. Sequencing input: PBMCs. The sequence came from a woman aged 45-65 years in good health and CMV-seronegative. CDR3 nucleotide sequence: TGTGCCAGCAGGATCGGACGGACTAACTCTGGAAACACCATATATTTT. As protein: CASRIGRTNSGNTIYF.